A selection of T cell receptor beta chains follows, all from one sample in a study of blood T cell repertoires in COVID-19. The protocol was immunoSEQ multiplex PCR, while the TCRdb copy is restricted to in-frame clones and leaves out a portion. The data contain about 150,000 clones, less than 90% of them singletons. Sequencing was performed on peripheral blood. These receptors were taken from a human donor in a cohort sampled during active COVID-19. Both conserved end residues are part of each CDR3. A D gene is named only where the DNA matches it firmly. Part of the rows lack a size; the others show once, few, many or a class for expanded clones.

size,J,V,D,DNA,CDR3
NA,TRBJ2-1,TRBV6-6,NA,TGTGCCAGCAGTTACTTTGGTAGCGGTAACTACAATGAGCAGTTCTTC,CASSYFGSGNYNEQFF
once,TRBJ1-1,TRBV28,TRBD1,TGTGCCAGCAGTCGCGCCGGGACAGCAAACACTGAAGCTTTCTTT,CASSRAGTANTEAFF
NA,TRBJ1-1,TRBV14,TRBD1,TGTGCCAGCAGCCCCTTGGACAGGTTGAACACTGAAGCTTTCTTT,CASSPLDRLNTEAFF
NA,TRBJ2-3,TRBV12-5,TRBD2,TGTGCTAGTGGCCGGGTTGGACTAGCGGGGGGGCCCTGCACAGATACGCAGTATTTT,CASGRVGLAGGPCTDTQYF
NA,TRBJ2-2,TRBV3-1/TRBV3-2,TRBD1,TGTGCCAGCAGCCAGTACAGGGGGCGAGGGACCACCGGGGAGCTGTTTTTT,CASSQYRGRGTTGELFF
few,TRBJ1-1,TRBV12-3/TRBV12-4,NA,TGTGCCAGCAGTTTACGGGTGAACACTGAAGCTTTCTTT,CASSLRVNTEAFF
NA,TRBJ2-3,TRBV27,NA,TGTGCCAGCAGTCCCCATTCAGAAGATACGCAGTATTTT,CASSPHSEDTQYF
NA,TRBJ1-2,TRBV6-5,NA,TGTGCCAGCAGTTCTCAGGGGTTCTTCTATGGCTACACCTTC,CASSSQGFFYGYTF
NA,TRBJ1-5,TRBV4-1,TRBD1,TGCGCCAGCAGCCCGGGACAGGATCTTCAGCCCCAGCATTTT,CASSPGQDLQPQHF
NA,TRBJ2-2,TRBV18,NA,TGTGCCAGCTCAAGAAGGACAGTCGATTCCATCCGGCAGAACACCGGGGAGCTGTTTTTT,CASSRRTVDSIRQNTGELFF
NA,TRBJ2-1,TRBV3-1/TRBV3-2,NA,TGTGCCAGCAGCCACAGGGAAATCGACAATGAGCAGTTCTTC,CASSHREIDNEQFF